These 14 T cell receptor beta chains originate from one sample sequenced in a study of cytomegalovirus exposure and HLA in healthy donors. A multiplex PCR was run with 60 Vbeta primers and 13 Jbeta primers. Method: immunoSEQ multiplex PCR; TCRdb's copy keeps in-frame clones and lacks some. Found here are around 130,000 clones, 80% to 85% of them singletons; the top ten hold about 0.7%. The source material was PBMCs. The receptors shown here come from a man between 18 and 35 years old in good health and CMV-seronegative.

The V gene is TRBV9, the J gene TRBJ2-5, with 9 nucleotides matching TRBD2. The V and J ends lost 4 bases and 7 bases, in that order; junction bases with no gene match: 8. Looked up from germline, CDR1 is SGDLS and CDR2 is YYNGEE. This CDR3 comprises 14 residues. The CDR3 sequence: CASSPDSGGATQYF. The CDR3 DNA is TGTGCCAGCAGCCCCGATAGCGGGGGTGCGACCCAGTACTTC. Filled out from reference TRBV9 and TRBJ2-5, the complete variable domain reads DSGVTQTPKHLITATGQRVTLRCSPRSGDLSVYWYQQSLDQGLQFLIQYYNGEERAKGNILERFSAQQFPDLHSELNLSSLELGDSALYFCASSPDSGGATQYFGPGTRLLVL.

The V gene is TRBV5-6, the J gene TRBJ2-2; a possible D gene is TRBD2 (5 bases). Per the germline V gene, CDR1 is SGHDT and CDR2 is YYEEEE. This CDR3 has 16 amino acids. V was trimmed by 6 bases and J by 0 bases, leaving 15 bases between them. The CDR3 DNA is TGTGCCAGCACGCAGGATGGACTCACGAACACCGGGGAGCTGTTTTTT. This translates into CASTQDGLTNTGELFF.

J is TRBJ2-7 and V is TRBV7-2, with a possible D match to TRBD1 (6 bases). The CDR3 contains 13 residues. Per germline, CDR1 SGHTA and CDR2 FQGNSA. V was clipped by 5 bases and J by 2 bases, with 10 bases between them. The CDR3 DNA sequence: TGTGCCAGCAGCCGACAGGATGCCTACGAGCAGTACTTC. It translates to CASSRQDAYEQYF.

CDR3 residues: CASRGGLSSYEQYF. DNA for the CDR3: TGTGCCAGCCGAGGCGGGCTTTCCTCCTACGAGCAGTACTTC. This chain connects TRBV25-1 to TRBJ2-7; possibly TRBD2 for D (5 bases). V lost 8 bases, J lost 0 bases, and 14 bases lay in between. This CDR3 is 14 amino acids long. From germline, CDR1 is MGHDK and CDR2 SYGVNS.

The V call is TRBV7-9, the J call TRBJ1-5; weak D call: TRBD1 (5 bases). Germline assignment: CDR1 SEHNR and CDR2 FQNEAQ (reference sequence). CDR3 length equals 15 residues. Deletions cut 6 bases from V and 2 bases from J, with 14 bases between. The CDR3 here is CASSSGTFRNQPQHF. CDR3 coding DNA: TGTGCCAGCAGTTCCGGGACTTTCCGCAATCAGCCCCAGCATTTT.

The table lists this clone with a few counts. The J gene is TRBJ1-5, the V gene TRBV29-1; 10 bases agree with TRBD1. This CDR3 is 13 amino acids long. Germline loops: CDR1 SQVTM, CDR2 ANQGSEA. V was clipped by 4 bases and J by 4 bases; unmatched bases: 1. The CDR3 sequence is CSVGTGGNQPQHF. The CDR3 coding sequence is TGCAGCGTTGGGACAGGGGGTAATCAGCCCCAGCATTTT.

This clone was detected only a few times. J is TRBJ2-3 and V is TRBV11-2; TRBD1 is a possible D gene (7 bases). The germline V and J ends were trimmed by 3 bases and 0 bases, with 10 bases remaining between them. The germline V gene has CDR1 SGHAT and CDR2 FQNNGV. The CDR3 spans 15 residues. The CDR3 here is CASSLEGASTDTQYF. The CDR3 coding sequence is TGTGCCAGCAGCTTGGAGGGGGCCAGCACAGATACGCAGTATTTT. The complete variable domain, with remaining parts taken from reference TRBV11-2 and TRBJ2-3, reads EAGVAQSPRYKIIEKRQSVAFWCNPISGHATLYWYQQILGQGPKLLIQFQNNGVVDDSQLPKDRFSAERLKGVDSTLKIQPAKLEDSAVYLCASSLEGASTDTQYFGPGTRLTVL.

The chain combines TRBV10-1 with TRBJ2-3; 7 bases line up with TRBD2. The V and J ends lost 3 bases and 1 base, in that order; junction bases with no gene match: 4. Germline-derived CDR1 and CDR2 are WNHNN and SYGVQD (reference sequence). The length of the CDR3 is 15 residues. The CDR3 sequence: CASSDWAGGTDTQYF. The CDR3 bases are TGCGCCAGCAGTGACTGGGCGGGGGGCACAGATACGCAGTATTTT.

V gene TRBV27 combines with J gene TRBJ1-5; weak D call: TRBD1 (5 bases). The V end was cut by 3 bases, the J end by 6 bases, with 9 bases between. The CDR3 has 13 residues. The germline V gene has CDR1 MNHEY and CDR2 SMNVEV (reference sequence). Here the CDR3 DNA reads TGTGCCAGCAGTTTTTCAGGGCCTCAGCCCCAGCATTTT. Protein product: CASSFSGPQPQHF.

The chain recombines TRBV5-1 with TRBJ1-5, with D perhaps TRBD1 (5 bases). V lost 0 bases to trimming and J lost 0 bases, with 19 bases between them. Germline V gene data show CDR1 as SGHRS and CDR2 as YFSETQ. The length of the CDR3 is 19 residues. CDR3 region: CASSLEPAGNTNSNQPQHF. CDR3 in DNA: TGCGCCAGCAGCTTGGAGCCCGCAGGGAATACTAATAGCAATCAGCCCCAGCATTTT. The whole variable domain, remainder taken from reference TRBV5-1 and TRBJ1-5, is KAGVTQTPRYLIKTRGQQVTLSCSPISGHRSVSWYQQTPGQGLQFLFEYFSETQRNKGNFPGRFSGRQFSNSRSEMNVSTLELGDSALYLCASSLEPAGNTNSNQPQHFGDGTRLSIL.

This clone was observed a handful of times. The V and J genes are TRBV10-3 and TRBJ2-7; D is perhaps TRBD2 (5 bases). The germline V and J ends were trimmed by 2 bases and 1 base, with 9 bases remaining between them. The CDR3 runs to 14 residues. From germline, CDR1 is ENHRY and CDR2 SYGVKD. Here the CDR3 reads CAISEPTGSYEQYF. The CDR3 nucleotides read TGTGCCATCAGTGAGCCGACGGGATCCTACGAGCAGTACTTC.

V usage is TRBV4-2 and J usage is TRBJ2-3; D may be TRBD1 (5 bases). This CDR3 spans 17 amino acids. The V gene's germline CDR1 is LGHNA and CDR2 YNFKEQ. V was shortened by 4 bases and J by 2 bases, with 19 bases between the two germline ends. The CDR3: CASSLKTTAGPTDTQYF. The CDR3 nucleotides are TGTGCCAGCAGCCTTAAAACCACCGCAGGGCCCACAGATACGCAGTATTTT.

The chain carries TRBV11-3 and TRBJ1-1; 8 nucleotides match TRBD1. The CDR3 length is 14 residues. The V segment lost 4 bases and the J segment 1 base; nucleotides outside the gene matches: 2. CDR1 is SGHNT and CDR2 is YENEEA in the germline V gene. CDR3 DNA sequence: TGTGCCAGCAGCTCCGGACAGGGGAACACTGAAGCTTTCTTT. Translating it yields CASSSGQGNTEAFF.

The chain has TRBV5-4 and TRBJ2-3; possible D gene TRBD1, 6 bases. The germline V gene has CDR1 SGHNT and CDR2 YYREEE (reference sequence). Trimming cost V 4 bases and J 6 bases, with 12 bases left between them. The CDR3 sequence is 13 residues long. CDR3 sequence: CASSIHRGDTQYF. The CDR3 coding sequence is TGTGCCAGCAGCATACATAGGGGGGATACGCAGTATTTT.